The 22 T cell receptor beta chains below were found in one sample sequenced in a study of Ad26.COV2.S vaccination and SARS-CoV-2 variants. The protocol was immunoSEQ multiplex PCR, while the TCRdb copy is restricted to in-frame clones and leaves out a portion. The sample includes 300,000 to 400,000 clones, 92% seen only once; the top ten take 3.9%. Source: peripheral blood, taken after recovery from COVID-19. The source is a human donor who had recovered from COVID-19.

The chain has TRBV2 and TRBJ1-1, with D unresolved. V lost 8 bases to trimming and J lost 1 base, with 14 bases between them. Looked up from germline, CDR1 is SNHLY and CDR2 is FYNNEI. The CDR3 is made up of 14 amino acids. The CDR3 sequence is CASRTNSGNTEAFF. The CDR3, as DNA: TGTGCCAGCCGCACGAACTCGGGGAACACTGAAGCTTTCTTT.

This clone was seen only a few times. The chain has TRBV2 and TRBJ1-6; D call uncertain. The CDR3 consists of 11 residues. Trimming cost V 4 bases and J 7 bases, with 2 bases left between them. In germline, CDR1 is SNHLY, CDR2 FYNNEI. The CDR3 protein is CASSGNSPLHF. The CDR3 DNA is TGTGCCAGCAGTGGGAATTCACCCCTCCACTTT.

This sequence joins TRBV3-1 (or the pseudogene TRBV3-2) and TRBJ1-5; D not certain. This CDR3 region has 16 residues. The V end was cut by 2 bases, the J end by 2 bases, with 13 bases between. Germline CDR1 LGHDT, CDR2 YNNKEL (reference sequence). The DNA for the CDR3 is TGTGCCAGCAGCCAATTACTTCGACGTGGCAATCAGCCCCAGCATTTT. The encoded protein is CASSQLLRRGNQPQHF.

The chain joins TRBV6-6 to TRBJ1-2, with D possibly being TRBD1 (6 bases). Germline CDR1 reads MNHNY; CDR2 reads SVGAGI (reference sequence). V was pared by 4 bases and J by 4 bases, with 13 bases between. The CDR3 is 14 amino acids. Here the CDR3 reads CASSSHRDFYGYTF. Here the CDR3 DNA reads TGTGCCAGCAGTTCTCACAGGGACTTCTATGGCTACACCTTC.

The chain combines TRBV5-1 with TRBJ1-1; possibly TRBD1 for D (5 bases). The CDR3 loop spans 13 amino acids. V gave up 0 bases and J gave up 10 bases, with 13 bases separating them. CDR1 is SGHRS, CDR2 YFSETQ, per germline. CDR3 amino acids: CASSLEQGTPAFF. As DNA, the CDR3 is TGCGCCAGCAGCTTGGAGCAGGGAACGCCAGCTTTCTTT.

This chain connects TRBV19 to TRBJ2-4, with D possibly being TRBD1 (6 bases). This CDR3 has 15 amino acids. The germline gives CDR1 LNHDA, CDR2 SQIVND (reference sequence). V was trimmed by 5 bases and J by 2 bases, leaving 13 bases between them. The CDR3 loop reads CASSAGTQTKNIQYF. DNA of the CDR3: TGTGCCAGTAGTGCCGGGACACAAACCAAAAACATTCAGTACTTC.

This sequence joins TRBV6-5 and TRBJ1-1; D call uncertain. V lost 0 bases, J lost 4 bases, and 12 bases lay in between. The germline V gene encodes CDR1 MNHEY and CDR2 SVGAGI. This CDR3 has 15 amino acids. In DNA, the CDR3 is TGTGCCAGCAGTTACTCAAAGGGTCGAGGCACTGAAGCTTTCTTT. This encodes CASSYSKGRGTEAFF.

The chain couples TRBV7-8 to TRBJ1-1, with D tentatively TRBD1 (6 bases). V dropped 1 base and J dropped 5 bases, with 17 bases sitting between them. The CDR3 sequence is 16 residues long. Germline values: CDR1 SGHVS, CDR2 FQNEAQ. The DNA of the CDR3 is TGTGCCAGCAGCTTAGGTCCCAGGGGATCGTTTACTGAAGCTTTCTTT. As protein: CASSLGPRGSFTEAFF.

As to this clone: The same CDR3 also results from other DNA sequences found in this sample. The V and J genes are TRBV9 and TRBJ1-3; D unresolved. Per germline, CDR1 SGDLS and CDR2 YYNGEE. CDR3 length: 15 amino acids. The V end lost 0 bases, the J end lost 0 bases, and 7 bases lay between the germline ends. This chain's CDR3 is CASSVVARSGNTIYF. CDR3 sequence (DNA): TGTGCCAGCAGCGTAGTCGCCCGCTCTGGAAACACCATATATTTT.

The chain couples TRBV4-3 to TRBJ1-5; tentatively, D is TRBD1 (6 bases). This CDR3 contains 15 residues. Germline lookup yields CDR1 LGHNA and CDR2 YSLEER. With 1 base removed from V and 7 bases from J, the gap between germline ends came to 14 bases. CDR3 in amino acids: CASSQVQGSRQPQHF. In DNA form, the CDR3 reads TGCGCCAGCAGCCAAGTTCAGGGGTCCCGACAGCCCCAGCATTTT.

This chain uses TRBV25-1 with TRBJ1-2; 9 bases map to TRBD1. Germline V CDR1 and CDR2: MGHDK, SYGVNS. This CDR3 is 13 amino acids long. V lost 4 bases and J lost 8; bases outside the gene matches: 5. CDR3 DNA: TGTGCCAGCAGTGCCCTAACAGGGGGCGGCTACACCTTC. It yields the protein CASSALTGGGYTF.

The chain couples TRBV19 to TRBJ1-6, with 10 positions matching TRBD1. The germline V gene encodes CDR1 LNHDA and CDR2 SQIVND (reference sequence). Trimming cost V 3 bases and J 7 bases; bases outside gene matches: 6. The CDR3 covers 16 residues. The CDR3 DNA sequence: TGTGCCAGTAGTATTACCGGGACAGGGGTAAATTCACCCCTCCACTTT. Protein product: CASSITGTGVNSPLHF.

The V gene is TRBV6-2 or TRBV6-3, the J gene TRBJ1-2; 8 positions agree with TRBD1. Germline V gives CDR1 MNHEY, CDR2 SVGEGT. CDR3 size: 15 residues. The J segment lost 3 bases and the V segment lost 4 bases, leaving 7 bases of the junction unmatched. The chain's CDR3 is CASSSLGTGYYGYTF. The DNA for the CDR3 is TGTGCCAGCAGTTCTTTGGGGACAGGCTACTATGGCTACACCTTC.

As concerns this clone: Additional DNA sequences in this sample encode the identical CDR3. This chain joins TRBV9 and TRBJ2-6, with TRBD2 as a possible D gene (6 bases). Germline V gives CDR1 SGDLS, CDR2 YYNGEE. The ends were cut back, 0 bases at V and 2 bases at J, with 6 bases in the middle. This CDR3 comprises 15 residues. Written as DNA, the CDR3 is TGTGCCAGCAGCGTAGCGGGAGCTGGGGCCAACGTCCTGACTTTC. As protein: CASSVAGAGANVLTF.

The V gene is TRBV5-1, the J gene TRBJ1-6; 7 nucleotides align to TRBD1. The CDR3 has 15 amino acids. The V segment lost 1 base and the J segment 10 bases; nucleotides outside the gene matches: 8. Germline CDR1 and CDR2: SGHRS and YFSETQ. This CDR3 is CASSLREDRLSPLHF. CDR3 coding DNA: TGCGCCAGCAGCTTGCGGGAGGACAGGCTATCACCCCTCCACTTT.

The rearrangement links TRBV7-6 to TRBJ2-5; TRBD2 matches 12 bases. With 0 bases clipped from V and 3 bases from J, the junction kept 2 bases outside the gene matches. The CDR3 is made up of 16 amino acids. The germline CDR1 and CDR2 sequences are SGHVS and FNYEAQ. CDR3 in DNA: TGTGCCAGCAGCTTAGCTCTAGCGGGGGGGAAAGAGACCCAGTACTTC. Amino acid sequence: CASSLALAGGKETQYF.

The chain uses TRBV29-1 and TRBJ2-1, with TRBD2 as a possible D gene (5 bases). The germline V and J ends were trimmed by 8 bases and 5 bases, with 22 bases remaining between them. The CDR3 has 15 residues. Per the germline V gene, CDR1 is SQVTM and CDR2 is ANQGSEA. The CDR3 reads CSTRTPGKDDNEQFF. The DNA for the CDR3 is TGCAGCACACGTACACCGGGAAAGGACGACAATGAGCAGTTCTTC.

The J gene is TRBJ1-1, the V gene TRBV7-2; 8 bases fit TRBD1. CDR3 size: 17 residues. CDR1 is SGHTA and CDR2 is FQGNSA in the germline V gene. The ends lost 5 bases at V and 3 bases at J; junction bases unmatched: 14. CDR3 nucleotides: TGTGCCAGCAGCACAACTCTGCGGGGACAGGTACACACTGAAGCTTTCTTT. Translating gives CASSTTLRGQVHTEAFF.

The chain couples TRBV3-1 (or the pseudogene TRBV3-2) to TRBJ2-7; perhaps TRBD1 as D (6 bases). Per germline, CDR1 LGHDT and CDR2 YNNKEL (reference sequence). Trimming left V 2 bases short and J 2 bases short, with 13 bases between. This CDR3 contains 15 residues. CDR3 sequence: CASSQLAQGPYEQYF. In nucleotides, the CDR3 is TGTGCCAGCAGCCAATTGGCGCAGGGGCCCTACGAGCAGTACTTC.

CDR3 region: CASSPVAGGVETQYF. The CDR3 nucleotides are TGTGCCAGCAGCCCCGTAGCGGGGGGGGTGGAGACCCAGTACTTC. This rearrangement joins TRBV9 to TRBJ2-5; 11 bases align to TRBD2. CDR1 and CDR2 from the germline V gene are SGDLS and YYNGEE. The ends lost 4 bases at V and 5 bases at J; junction bases unmatched: 7. The length of the CDR3 is 15 residues.

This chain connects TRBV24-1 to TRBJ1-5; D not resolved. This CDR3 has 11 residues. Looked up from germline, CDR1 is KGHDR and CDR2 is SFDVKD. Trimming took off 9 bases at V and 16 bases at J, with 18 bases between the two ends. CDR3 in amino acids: CATQDLNRYHF. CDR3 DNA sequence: TGTGCCACCCAGGACCTCAATCGATATCATTTT.

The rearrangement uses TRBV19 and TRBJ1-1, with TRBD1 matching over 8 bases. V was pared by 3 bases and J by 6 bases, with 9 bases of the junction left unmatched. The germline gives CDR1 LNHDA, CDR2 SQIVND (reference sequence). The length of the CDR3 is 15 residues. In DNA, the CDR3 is TGTGCCAGTAGTATTGACAGGGGAAGTTGGGCTGAAGCTTTCTTT. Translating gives CASSIDRGSWAEAFF.